This TCR beta chain comes out of a study of sequential checkpoint blockade in melanoma. Study summary: First-line arms were nivolumab then ipilimumab, or the reverse, randomized 1:1.

Produced via immunoSEQ multiplex PCR; TCRdb's table is partial and in-frame only. The data hold a few thousand clones, with 55% to 70% observed a single time. Germline-derived CDR1 and CDR2 are SGHNT and YYREEE (reference sequence). V lost 4 bases and J 2 bases, leaving 13 bases between the germline ends. CDR3 size: 14 residues. Treatment specified: randomized to nivolumab then ipilimumab (arm A) or the reverse (arm B). V is TRBV5-4 and J is TRBJ2-7, with a possible D match to TRBD2 (5 bases). The receptor was isolated from a human donor with melanoma. Material: CD8+ T cells sorted from blood (inferred from file names), obtained from a patient given nivolumab and ipilimumab in sequence. CDR3 residues: CASSPGRGPYEQYF. For the CDR3, the DNA is TGTGCCAGCAGCCCGGGCAGAGGGCCCTACGAGCAGTACTTC.